This TCR beta chain originates from a study of blood T cells in healthy people across ages. Germline V gives CDR1 SGHTA, CDR2 FQGNSA. CDR3 size: 14 residues. Notes on this clonotype: What it binds is unknown.

Findings of the study overall: Higher naive T cell percentage went strongly together with higher TCR beta diversity.

The authors ran a second PCR of about 6 to 11 cycles using a sample-barcoded 5' primer and a J-beta primer mix. TCRdb processed the 5' RACE reads anew with MiXCR; each CDR3 protein has one entry. This sample has 1 million to 1.2 million distinct CDR3 sequences, with approximately 38% found just once. Sequencing input: blood. V gene TRBV7-2 combines with J gene TRBJ2-7; D unclear. The assigned J gene may be wrong: the sequence end matches TRBJ2-5 better. The TCR comes from a man aged 18-30 years in good health. The CDR3, as DNA: TGTGCCAGCAGCTTAGACCCGGTCTTGGAGACCCAGTACTTC. Protein: CASSLDPVLETQYF.